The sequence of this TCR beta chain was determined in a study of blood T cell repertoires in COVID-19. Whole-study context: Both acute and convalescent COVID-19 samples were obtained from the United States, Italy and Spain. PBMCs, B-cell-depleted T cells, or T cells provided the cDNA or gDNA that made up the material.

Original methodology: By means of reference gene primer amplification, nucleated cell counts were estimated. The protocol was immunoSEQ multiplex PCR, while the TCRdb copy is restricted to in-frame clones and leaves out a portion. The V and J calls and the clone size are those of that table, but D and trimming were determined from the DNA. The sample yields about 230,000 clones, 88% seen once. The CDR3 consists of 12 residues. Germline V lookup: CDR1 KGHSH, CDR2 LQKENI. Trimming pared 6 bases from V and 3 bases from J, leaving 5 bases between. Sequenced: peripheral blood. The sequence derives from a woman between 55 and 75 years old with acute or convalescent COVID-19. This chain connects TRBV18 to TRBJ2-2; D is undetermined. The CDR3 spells CASSRYTGELFF. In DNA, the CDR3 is TGTGCCAGCTCGCGATACACCGGGGAGCTGTTTTTT.